Detailed here is one TCR beta chain. Roughly 0.45 to 1 ug RNA was reverse transcribed with random hexamers. Each CDR3 protein gets one entry after TCRdb re-called the immunoSEQ multiplex PCR reads with MiXCR. The data show 120,000 to 150,000 distinct CDR3 sequences, with approximately 94% seen just once and over 0.07% held by the top ten. This specimen comes from a study of CD8 T cells in Susac syndrome. Sequencing of TCR beta, carried out with a high-throughput approach, was applied to CD8+ and CD4+ T cells from the blood. Healthy donors acted as controls, with matching for age and sex. Negative isolation yielded the CD8+ and CD4+ T cells, while FACS enriched the TEMRA cells. Sequenced input: CD4+ T cells from PBMCs. The source of this sequence is a human donor in good health.

The CDR3 region is CASSTSNQGRGNYGYTF. The CDR3 DNA reads as TGCGCCAGCAGCACATCAAACCAGGGGAGGGGGAACTATGGCTACACCTTC. The chain couples TRBV5-1 to TRBJ1-2, with D perhaps matching TRBD1 (6 bases). The CDR3 loop spans 17 amino acids. The germline CDR1 and CDR2 sequences are SGHRS and YFSETQ. Trimming took 4 bases from V and 2 from J, leaving 21 bases between them.